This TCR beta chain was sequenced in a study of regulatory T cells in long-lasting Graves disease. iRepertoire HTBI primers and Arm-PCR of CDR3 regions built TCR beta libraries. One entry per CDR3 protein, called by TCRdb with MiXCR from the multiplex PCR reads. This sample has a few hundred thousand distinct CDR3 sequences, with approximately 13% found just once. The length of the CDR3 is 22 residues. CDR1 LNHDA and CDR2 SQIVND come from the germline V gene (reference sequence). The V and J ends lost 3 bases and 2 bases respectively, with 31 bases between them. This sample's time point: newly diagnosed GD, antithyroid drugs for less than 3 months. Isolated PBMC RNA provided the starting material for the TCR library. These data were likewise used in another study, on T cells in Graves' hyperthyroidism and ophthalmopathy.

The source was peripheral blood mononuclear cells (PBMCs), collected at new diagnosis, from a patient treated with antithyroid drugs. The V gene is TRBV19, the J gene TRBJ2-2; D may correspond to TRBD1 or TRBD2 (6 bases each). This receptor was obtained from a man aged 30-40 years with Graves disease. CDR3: CASSIRIGGQRFLRRNTGELFF. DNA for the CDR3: TGTGCCAGTAGTATTCGTATCGGGGGCCAAAGGTTCCTTCGAAGAAACACCGGGGAGCTGTTTTTT.